This paragraph reports one TCR beta chain. The antigen is unknown. Deep level was the assay's run setting. Roughly 210 ng DNA, about 30,000 T cell genomes, went into each sorted-subset replicate PCR. Some clones are missing from TCRdb's copy, which holds only in-frame ones; the method was immunoSEQ multiplex PCR. The table has 2,500,000 or so clones, around 92% seen once. The sample comes from a study of shared clonotypes between healthy human individuals. Findings and caveats of the study: Limited genetic and exposure-history diversity came from having few donors.

It was into CD45RA+ naive and CD45RA-negative memory subsets that the CD4+ cells were split. The TCR comes from a man aged 18 to 29 in good health. Some clones in this sample may be carry-over from other donors' samples. The sequenced sample was naive CD4+ T cells from PBMCs. The subset was: CD45RA+ positively selected.

DNA of the CDR3: TGCGCCAGCAGCTTGGTGTCAGGAGCGGGGAGAGGGACCTACAATGAGCAGTTCTTC. Residues: CASSLVSGAGRGTYNEQFF. This chain joins TRBV5-1 and TRBJ2-1, with 7 positions matching TRBD2. CDR3 size: 19 residues. The germline gives CDR1 SGHRS, CDR2 YFSETQ. V shed 0 bases and J 2 bases; nucleotides not matched to a gene: 14.